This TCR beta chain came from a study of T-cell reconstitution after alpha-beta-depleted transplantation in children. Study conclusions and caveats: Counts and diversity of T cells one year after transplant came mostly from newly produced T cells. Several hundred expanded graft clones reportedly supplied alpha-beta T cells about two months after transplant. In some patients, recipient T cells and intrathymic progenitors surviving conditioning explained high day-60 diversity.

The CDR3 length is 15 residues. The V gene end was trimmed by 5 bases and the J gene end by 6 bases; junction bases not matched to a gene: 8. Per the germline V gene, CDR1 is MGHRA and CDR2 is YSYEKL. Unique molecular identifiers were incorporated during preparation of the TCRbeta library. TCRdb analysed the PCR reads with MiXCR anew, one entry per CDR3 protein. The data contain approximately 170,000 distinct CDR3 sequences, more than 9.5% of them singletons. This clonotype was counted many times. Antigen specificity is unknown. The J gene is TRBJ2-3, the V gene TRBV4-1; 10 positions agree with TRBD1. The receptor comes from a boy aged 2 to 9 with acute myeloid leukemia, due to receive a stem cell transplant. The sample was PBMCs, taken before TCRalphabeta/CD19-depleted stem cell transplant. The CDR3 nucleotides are TGCGCCAGCAGCGCTAGACAGGGGGCCTTGGATACGCAGTATTTT. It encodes CASSARQGALDTQYF.